Listed below are T cell receptor beta chains from one sample, sequenced in a study of T-cell memory formation after mild COVID-19. TCRdb ran MiXCR on the 5' RACE reads and lists one entry per CDR3 protein. The table lists roughly 80,000 distinct CDR3 sequences, approximately 23% of them singletons. Sample: PBMCs or a T cell subset sorted from them (not recorded which). Source of these receptors: a man aged 18-30 years who had mild COVID-19 (a few samples of this study predate the infection). Cell type and time point are not known. The CDR3 runs from the conserved cysteine through the conserved F or W. A D gene is named only where the DNA matches it firmly. Clone size appears in some rows only: once, few, many, or a class for an expanded clone.

CDR3aa: CASSFRDEGYTF; CDR3nt: TGTGCCAGCAGTTTCAGGGACGAAGGCTACACCTTC; j_gene: TRBJ1-2; d_gene: -; abundance: few; v_gene: TRBV12-3/TRBV12-4
CDR3aa: CASSQGRTGGDEKLFF; CDR3nt: TGTGCCAGCAGCCAAGGCCGGACAGGGGGCGACGAAAAACTGTTTTTT; j_gene: TRBJ1-4; d_gene: TRBD1; abundance: few; v_gene: TRBV4-2
CDR3aa: CASSIVQGTLDTQYF; CDR3nt: TGCGCCAGCAGCATAGTCCAGGGAACCCTAGATACGCAGTATTTT; j_gene: TRBJ2-3; d_gene: -; abundance: -; v_gene: TRBV5-1
CDR3aa: CASSLIGRGNTEAFF; CDR3nt: TGCGCCAGCAGCTTAATAGGCAGGGGGAACACTGAAGCTTTCTTT; j_gene: TRBJ1-1; d_gene: -; abundance: few; v_gene: TRBV5-1
CDR3aa: CASSQDGRGGADTQYF; CDR3nt: TGCGCCAGCAGCCAAGACGGTCGGGGGGGGGCAGATACGCAGTATTTT; j_gene: TRBJ2-3; d_gene: TRBD2; abundance: -; v_gene: TRBV4-3
CDR3aa: CASSPGTGAFYGYTF; CDR3nt: TGTGCCAGCAGCCCCGGGACAGGGGCTTTCTATGGCTACACCTTC; j_gene: TRBJ1-2; d_gene: TRBD1; abundance: -; v_gene: TRBV6-4
CDR3aa: CASSPAKKNTEAFF; CDR3nt: TGTGCCAGCAGCCCGGCCAAAAAGAACACTGAAGCTTTCTTT; j_gene: TRBJ1-1; d_gene: -; abundance: -; v_gene: TRBV11-2
CDR3aa: CASSNRGTDTQYF; CDR3nt: TGTGCCAGCAGCAACAGGGGCACAGATACGCAGTATTTT; j_gene: TRBJ2-3; d_gene: -; abundance: medium-sized; v_gene: TRBV6-4
CDR3aa: CASSSTGVGNEQFF; CDR3nt: TGTGCCAGCAGCTCGACAGGGGTAGGCAATGAGCAGTTCTTC; j_gene: TRBJ2-1; d_gene: TRBD1; abundance: few; v_gene: TRBV13
CDR3aa: CASSLRWGLALGIQETQYF; CDR3nt: TGTGCCAGCAGCTTAAGGTGGGGTCTCGCATTGGGGATCCAAGAGACCCAGTACTTC; j_gene: TRBJ2-5; d_gene: -; abundance: few; v_gene: TRBV6-2/TRBV6-3
CDR3aa: CASSLFGDTQYF; CDR3nt: TGTGCCAGCAGCTTGTTCGGAGATACGCAGTATTTT; j_gene: TRBJ2-3; d_gene: -; abundance: few; v_gene: TRBV7-2
CDR3aa: CASSYGRGGGAFF; CDR3nt: TGTGCCAGCAGCTACGGGAGGGGAGGAGGAGCTTTCTTT; j_gene: TRBJ1-1; d_gene: -; abundance: -; v_gene: TRBV7-8
CDR3aa: CASSSRLAGGPTTGELFF; CDR3nt: TGCGCCAGCAGCTCCCGACTAGCGGGGGGGCCGACCACCGGGGAGCTGTTTTTT; j_gene: TRBJ2-2; d_gene: TRBD2; abundance: -; v_gene: TRBV4-1
CDR3aa: CASSAGGPTNYGYTF; CDR3nt: TGTGCCAGCAGCGCAGGGGGACCGACTAACTATGGCTACACCTTC; j_gene: TRBJ1-2; d_gene: TRBD1; abundance: -; v_gene: TRBV9
CDR3aa: CASRYPGSANTEAFF; CDR3nt: TGTGCCAGCAGGTACCCGGGGAGTGCTAACACTGAAGCTTTCTTT; j_gene: TRBJ1-1; d_gene: -; abundance: few; v_gene: TRBV7-9
CDR3aa: CASTLRQGNTEAFF; CDR3nt: TGTGCCAGCACCCTTCGACAGGGGAACACTGAAGCTTTCTTT; j_gene: TRBJ1-1; d_gene: TRBD1; abundance: few; v_gene: TRBV13
CDR3aa: CASSQDTGTGGSQYF; CDR3nt: TGCGCCAGCAGCCAAGATACTGGGACAGGGGGTTCCCAGTACTTC; j_gene: TRBJ2-5; d_gene: TRBD1; abundance: few; v_gene: TRBV4-3